The sequence of this TCR beta chain was determined in a study of regulatory T cells in long-lasting Graves disease. The CDR3 is made up of 17 amino acids. Germline V gene sequence: CDR1 MNHEY, CDR2 SVGEGT. Trimming removed 7 bases from V and 2 bases from J; junction bases left unmatched: 12. With respect to this clonotype: This may stem from a read error, because a much larger clone lies one nucleotide away. A read error is likely, as this CDR3 ends without the conserved phenylalanine or tryptophan.

CDR3-region Arm-PCR and iRepertoire HTBI primers produced the TCR beta libraries. TCRdb re-analysed the multiplex PCR reads in MiXCR, keeping a single row per CDR3 protein. The sample lists hundreds of thousands of distinct CDR3 sequences, 15% to 19% seen once, with approximately 21% in the top ten. Described time point: newly diagnosed GD, antithyroid drugs for less than 3 months. Scientists built the TCR library using RNA that was extracted from PBMCs. An endocrinology department in Xi'an, China, supplied the patients. The sequences come from peripheral blood mononuclear cells (PBMCs), collected at new diagnosis, from a patient treated with antithyroid drugs. The chain is built from TRBV6-2 or TRBV6-3 and TRBJ1-2, with 11 nucleotides matching TRBD1. The TCR originated in a female donor with Graves disease. CDR3 region: CASTVRGDRGDNYGYTS. CDR3 nucleotide sequence: TGTGCCAGCACCGTCCGCGGGGACAGGGGGGACAACTATGGCTACACCTCC.